The 23 T cell receptor beta chains given below trace back to one sample, sequenced in a study of shared clonotypes between healthy human individuals. Sequencing was performed with immunoSEQ multiplex PCR; in TCRdb, only in-frame clones are kept and a portion is missing. The repertoire includes 2 million to 2.5 million clones, almost 96% of them detected once, and roughly 0.13% sits in the top ten. The source material was naive CD4+ T cells sorted from blood. Subset reported: CD45RA+ positively selected. The receptor source for this set is a man in his late teens or twenties in good health.

V and J are TRBV9 and TRBJ2-7, with 7 bases fitting TRBD2. CDR1 and CDR2 (germline): SGDLS, YYNGEE. This CDR3 has 13 residues. Unmatched junction bases numbered 6, after V lost 3 bases and J lost 6 bases. CDR3 in amino acids: CASSANPSGEQYF. CDR3 nucleotides: TGTGCCAGCAGCGCGAACCCTAGCGGCGAGCAGTACTTC.

This chain joins TRBV19 and TRBJ1-2; D is undetermined. This CDR3 has 12 residues. Per the germline V gene, CDR1 is LNHDA and CDR2 is SQIVND (reference sequence). Trimming cost V 3 bases and J 4 bases, with 6 bases left between them. DNA for the CDR3: TGTGCCAGTAGTATTAGCTTCTATGGCTACACCTTC. The encoded protein is CASSISFYGYTF.

V usage is TRBV19 and J usage is TRBJ2-3; D uncertain. The V end was cut by 7 bases, the J end by 0 bases, with 11 bases between. This CDR3 has 14 residues. The germline gives CDR1 LNHDA, CDR2 SQIVND (reference sequence). CDR3 sequence reads: CASKFTTSTDTQYF. In nucleotides, the CDR3 is TGTGCCAGTAAATTTACTACTAGCACAGATACGCAGTATTTT.

Remarks on this clone: The sample contains more than one DNA sequence encoding this CDR3. The chain links TRBV11-2 to TRBJ2-1; a weak D match, TRBD1 (6 bases). Germline V gene data show CDR1 as SGHAT and CDR2 as FQNNGV. This CDR3 is 13 amino acids long. The ends were cut back, 3 bases at V and 7 bases at J, with 10 bases in the middle. The CDR3: CASSLDRGNEQFF. Here the CDR3 DNA reads TGTGCCAGCAGCTTGGATAGGGGGAATGAGCAGTTCTTC. Full variable domain (remainder filled in from reference TRBV11-2 and TRBJ2-1): EAGVAQSPRYKIIEKRQSVAFWCNPISGHATLYWYQQILGQGPKLLIQFQNNGVVDDSQLPKDRFSAERLKGVDSTLKIQPAKLEDSAVYLCASSLDRGNEQFFGPGTRLTVL.

The chain combines TRBV19 with TRBJ1-2; tentatively, D is TRBD1 (6 bases). The germline V gene encodes CDR1 LNHDA and CDR2 SQIVND (reference sequence). V gave up 5 bases and J gave up 9 bases, with 13 bases separating them. The CDR3 runs to 12 residues. This CDR3 reads CASSQRTERYTF. DNA of the CDR3: TGTGCCAGTAGTCAAAGGACAGAGCGCTACACCTTC.

The chain carries TRBV30 and TRBJ2-7; possible D gene TRBD2, 5 bases. The CDR3 consists of 13 residues. Trimming removed 3 bases at V and 7 bases at J, with 16 bases between. CDR1 is GTSNPN, CDR2 SVGIG, per germline (reference sequence). The CDR3 coding sequence is TGTGCCTGGAGGTCCGCCCTCTCGGGAGAGCAGTACTTC. This codes for CAWRSALSGEQYF.

This clone was detected once. V and J are TRBV11-2 and TRBJ2-7; the D is unclear. The CDR3 has 13 amino acids. CDR1 is SGHAT and CDR2 is FQNNGV in the germline V gene. V lost 6 bases, J lost 2 bases, and 11 bases lay in between. CDR3 protein: CASSPGRAYEQYF. In nucleotides, the CDR3 is TGTGCCAGCAGTCCAGGACGGGCCTACGAGCAGTACTTC. The whole variable domain, filled in from reference TRBV11-2 and TRBJ2-7, reads EAGVAQSPRYKIIEKRQSVAFWCNPISGHATLYWYQQILGQGPKLLIQFQNNGVVDDSQLPKDRFSAERLKGVDSTLKIQPAKLEDSAVYLCASSPGRAYEQYFGPGTRLTVT.

V and J are TRBV9 and TRBJ2-2; no clear D gene. Germline CDR1 is SGDLS and CDR2 is YYNGEE. The ends were cut back, 4 bases at V and 6 bases at J, with 7 bases in the middle. The length of the CDR3 is 12 residues. The CDR3 here is CASSPRSGELFF. The DNA of the CDR3 is TGTGCCAGCAGCCCCCGGTCCGGGGAGCTGTTTTTT.

The genes are TRBV28 and TRBJ2-7; D is possibly TRBD1 or TRBD2 (5 bases each). Germline V lookup: CDR1 MDHEN, CDR2 SYDVKM. CDR3 length: 14 amino acids. V was trimmed by 5 bases and J by 0 bases, leaving 11 bases between them. CDR3: CASSIAGSSYEQYF. CDR3 sequence (DNA): TGTGCCAGCAGTATTGCAGGGAGCTCCTACGAGCAGTACTTC.

The chain combines TRBV5-6 with TRBJ2-7; 11 positions match TRBD1. Germline V lookup: CDR1 SGHDT, CDR2 YYEEEE. CDR3 length equals 14 residues. V was clipped by 4 bases and J by 7 bases; unmatched bases: 7. CDR3 coding DNA: TGTGCCAGCAGCACCGGACAGGGGGCGAGGGAGCAGTACTTC. It yields the protein CASSTGQGAREQYF.

The rearrangement joins TRBV5-5 to TRBJ2-1; 10 bases match TRBD2. Germline-derived CDR1 and CDR2 are SGHKS and YYEKEE (reference sequence). The junction had 1 base not matched to a gene; V was cut back by 0 bases and J by 4 bases. CDR3 length equals 15 residues. CDR3 nucleotides: TGTGCCAGCAGCTTGGAGCGGGAGGGATACAATGAGCAGTTCTTC. Encoded protein: CASSLEREGYNEQFF.

This chain links TRBV5-4 with TRBJ1-1; TRBD1 aligns across 9 bases. Trimming cost V 4 bases and J 2 bases; bases outside gene matches: 9. Germline loops: CDR1 SGHNT, CDR2 YYREEE (reference sequence). The CDR3 length is 16 residues. CDR3 sequence (DNA): TGTGCCAGCAGCCCGAGGACAGGGGCCCGCAACACTGAAGCTTTCTTT. It is translated as CASSPRTGARNTEAFF.

The chain is built from TRBV13 and TRBJ1-1; D ambiguous. The CDR3 has 13 amino acids. Germline V gives CDR1 PRHDT, CDR2 FYEKMQ (reference sequence). The V gene lost 3 bases and the J gene lost 0 bases, with 5 bases spanning the gap. Written as DNA, the CDR3 is TGTGCCAGCAGCTTCTGGTTGAACACTGAAGCTTTCTTT. This translates into CASSFWLNTEAFF.

The chain has TRBV18 and TRBJ1-2; maybe TRBD1 (5 bases). The CDR3 runs to 15 residues. Between the trimmed V and J ends, which lost 4 bases and 4 bases, there was a span of 16 bases. Per germline, CDR1 KGHSH and CDR2 LQKENI. CDR3 sequence reads: CASSHDSTSSYGYTF. In nucleotides, the CDR3 is TGTGCCAGCTCACATGACAGCACCAGCAGCTATGGCTACACCTTC. The full variable domain, completed using reference TRBV18 and TRBJ1-2, is NAGVMQNPRHLVRRRGQEARLRCSPMKGHSHVYWYRQLPEEGLKFMVYLQKENIIDESGMPKERFSAEFPKEGPSILRIQQVVRGDSAAYFCASSHDSTSSYGYTFGSGTRLTVV.

This clone is a singleton in its sample. The sample holds other DNA sequences that translate to the same CDR3. This chain joins TRBV27 and TRBJ1-4; TRBD1 matches at 9 bases. The CDR3 is made up of 14 amino acids. The J segment lost 8 bases and the V segment lost 3 bases, leaving 4 bases of the junction unmatched. Germline V gene lookup returns CDR1 MNHEY and CDR2 SMNVEV (reference sequence). The chain's CDR3 is CASSFGTGNEKLFF. Here the CDR3 DNA reads TGTGCCAGCAGTTTTGGGACAGGGAACGAAAAACTGTTTTTT.

This sequence joins TRBV5-6 and TRBJ1-3; D remains ambiguous. The CDR3 spans 14 residues. V shed 6 bases and J shed 3 bases, with 13 bases lying between them. Per germline, CDR1 SGHDT and CDR2 YYEEEE. The CDR3: CASTNLGIGNTIYF. The CDR3 nucleotides are TGTGCCAGCACCAACCTGGGGATTGGAAACACCATATATTTT.

The gene calls are TRBV5-4 and TRBJ2-3; 12 nucleotides align to TRBD2. Germline V gene sequence: CDR1 SGHNT, CDR2 YYREEE (reference sequence). The CDR3 is 16 amino acids. V lost 0 bases, J lost 6 bases, and 5 bases stayed unmatched. CDR3 in DNA: TGTGCCAGCAGCTTGGAACCTAGCGGGGGGGTGGATACGCAGTATTTT. As protein: CASSLEPSGGVDTQYF. Combining the CDR3 with reference TRBV5-4 and TRBJ2-3 gives the whole variable domain ETGVTQSPTHLIKTRGQQVTLRCSSQSGHNTVSWYQQALGQGPQFIFQYYREEENGRGNFPPRFSGLQFPNYSSELNVNALELDDSALYLCASSLEPSGGVDTQYFGPGTRLTVL.

As regards this clone: Other nucleotide sequences in the sample specify the same CDR3. The chain carries TRBV28 and TRBJ2-5; D is unclear. Trimming cost V 2 bases and J 5 bases, with 6 bases left between them. There are 12 residues in the CDR3. CDR1 MDHEN and CDR2 SYDVKM come from the germline V gene. The CDR3 region has the DNA TGTGCCAGCAGTTTAGTGGGGGAGACCCAGTACTTC. Its translation: CASSLVGETQYF.

The V and J genes are TRBV14 and TRBJ2-1; perhaps TRBD2 as D (6 bases). CDR3 length: 13 amino acids. The ends were cut back, 4 bases at V and 8 bases at J, with 12 bases in the middle. Per germline, CDR1 SGHDN and CDR2 FVKESK. The CDR3 protein is CASSLGTLDEQFF. CDR3 bases: TGTGCCAGCAGCCTCGGGACTTTGGATGAGCAGTTCTTC.

The chain combines TRBV27 with TRBJ1-6, with TRBD1 identical over 7 bases. The ends lost 6 bases at V and 7 bases at J; junction bases unmatched: 9. The length of the CDR3 is 15 residues. Germline lookup yields CDR1 MNHEY and CDR2 SMNVEV (reference sequence). CDR3 protein: CASRKQGTQNSPLHF. In DNA, the CDR3 is TGTGCCAGCAGGAAACAGGGGACACAGAATTCACCCCTCCACTTT.

The gene calls are TRBV5-1 and TRBJ1-1, with TRBD1 matching over 9 bases. Germline CDR1 is SGHRS and CDR2 is YFSETQ. Trimming removed 4 bases from V and 0 bases from J; junction bases left unmatched: 4. The length of the CDR3 is 15 residues. In DNA form, the CDR3 reads TGCGCCAGCAGCGGGGGACAGGGCATGAACACTGAAGCTTTCTTT. Its protein is CASSGGQGMNTEAFF. The full variable domain, in which reference TRBV5-1 and TRBJ1-1 provide the parts outside the CDR3, is KAGVTQTPRYLIKTRGQQVTLSCSPISGHRSVSWYQQTPGQGLQFLFEYFSETQRNKGNFPGRFSGRQFSNSRSEMNVSTLELGDSALYLCASSGGQGMNTEAFFGQGTRLTVV.

The chain uses TRBV7-2 and TRBJ2-1, with D uncertain. Per the germline V gene, CDR1 is SGHTA and CDR2 is FQGNSA. This CDR3 comprises 14 residues. V was cut by 1 base and J by 3 bases, with 7 bases left in between. For the CDR3, the DNA is TGTGCCAGCAGCTTAGGATTCCTCTACAATGAGCAGTTCTTC. Amino acid sequence: CASSLGFLYNEQFF.

J is TRBJ2-7 and V is TRBV27, with 8 bases identical to TRBD1. Per germline, CDR1 MNHEY and CDR2 SMNVEV (reference sequence). V shed 6 bases and J 2 bases; nucleotides not matched to a gene: 6. This CDR3 region has 14 residues. The CDR3 region is CASRRQGHPYEQYF. The CDR3 region has the DNA TGTGCCAGCAGACGACAGGGGCATCCCTACGAGCAGTACTTC.